The present T cell receptor (beta chain) was sequenced within a study of T cell repertoires in cytomegalovirus infection. Germline loops: CDR1 LGHNA, CDR2 YNFKEQ. There are 16 residues in the CDR3. Using its own MiXCR run on the reads, TCRdb lists one record per CDR3 protein. In the table there are some 400,000 distinct CDR3 sequences, approximately 32% of which are singletons. V is TRBV4-2 and J is TRBJ1-1; D remains ambiguous. The sample consisted of PBMCs. The sequence was collected from a human donor in good health (CMV status not recorded). Some clones in this sample may be carry-over from other donors' samples. The CDR3 reads CARSPSYSETNTEAFF. CDR3 coding DNA: TGTGCTAGAAGCCCTTCTTACAGTGAAACGAACACTGAAGCTTTCTTT.